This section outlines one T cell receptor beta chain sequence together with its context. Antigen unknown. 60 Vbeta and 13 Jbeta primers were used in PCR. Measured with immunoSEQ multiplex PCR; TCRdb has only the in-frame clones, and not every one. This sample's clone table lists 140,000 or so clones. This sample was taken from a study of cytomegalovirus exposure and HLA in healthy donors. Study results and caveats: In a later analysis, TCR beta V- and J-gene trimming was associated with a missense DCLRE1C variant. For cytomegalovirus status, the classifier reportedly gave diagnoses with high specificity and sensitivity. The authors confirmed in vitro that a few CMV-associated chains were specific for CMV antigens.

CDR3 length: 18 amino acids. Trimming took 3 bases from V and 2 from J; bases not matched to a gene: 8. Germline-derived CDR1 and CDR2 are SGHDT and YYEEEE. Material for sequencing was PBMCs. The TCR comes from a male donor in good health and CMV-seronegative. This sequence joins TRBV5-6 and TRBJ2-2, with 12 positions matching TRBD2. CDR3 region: CASSWTTSGGTNTGELFF. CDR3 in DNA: TGTGCCAGCAGCTGGACGACTAGCGGGGGCACTAACACCGGGGAGCTGTTTTTT.